The 22 T cell receptor beta chains listed next were all sequenced from one sample in a study of CD8 T cells in Susac syndrome. The authors reverse transcribed roughly 0.5 to 1 ug RNA with random hexamers. TCRdb called the immunoSEQ multiplex PCR reads again in MiXCR, with one record for every CDR3 protein. There are about 400,000 distinct CDR3 sequences in the sample; more than 80% occur only once, and under 0.15% lies in the top ten. The sequencing sample was made of CD8+ T cells from PBMCs. The source of these receptors is a human donor with multiple sclerosis.

V gene TRBV4-1 combines with J gene TRBJ1-1; D not certain. CDR3 length: 13 amino acids. V was pared by 1 base and J by 8 bases, with 11 bases between. In germline, CDR1 is MGHRA, CDR2 YSYEKL. CDR3 sequence (DNA): TGCGCCAGCAGCCAAGTAGGGCAGCAGGAAGCTTTCTTT. The encoded protein is CASSQVGQQEAFF.

This clonotype was recorded a few times. This chain links TRBV12-3 or TRBV12-4 with TRBJ2-7; D remains unclear. Trimming removed 4 bases from V and 7 bases from J, with 14 bases in between. The CDR3 loop spans 13 amino acids. The DNA of the CDR3 is TGTGCCAGCAGTTCAAGACCTCCTTATGAGCAGTACTTC. It codes for CASSSRPPYEQYF.

This clonotype was seen a few times. This chain links TRBV20-1 with TRBJ2-5; D possibly corresponds to TRBD2 (6 bases). V was cut by 1 base and J by 4 bases, with 13 bases left in between. Germline V gene sequence: CDR1 DFQATT, CDR2 SNEGSKA (reference sequence). This CDR3 is 14 amino acids long. CDR3 nucleotides: TGCAGTGCTAGAGGAACGGGAGAGGGAGAGACCCAGTACTTC. This encodes CSARGTGEGETQYF.

The chain has TRBV5-5 and TRBJ1-1; no clear D gene. Germline assignment: CDR1 SGHKS and CDR2 YYEKEE (reference sequence). The length of the CDR3 is 16 residues. V was trimmed by 0 bases and J by 0 bases, leaving 12 bases between them. The CDR3 coding sequence is TGTGCCAGCAGCTTGGCTATACTTCCTCTGAACACTGAAGCTTTCTTT. This sequence encodes CASSLAILPLNTEAFF. Based on the CDR3 plus reference TRBV5-5 and TRBJ1-1, the full variable domain is DAGVTQSPTHLIKTRGQQVTLRCSPISGHKSVSWYQQVLGQGPQFIFQYYEKEERGRGNFPDRFSARQFPNYSSELNVNALLLGDSALYLCASSLAILPLNTEAFFGQGTRLTVV.

The chain has TRBV7-9 and TRBJ2-1; unclear D gene. The germline V gene encodes CDR1 SEHNR and CDR2 FQNEAQ (reference sequence). V was pared by 3 bases and J by 5 bases, with 8 bases between. The CDR3 has 13 amino acids. The CDR3 DNA reads TGTGCCAGCAGCTTTAGACTTGACAATGAGCAGTTCTTC. It is translated as CASSFRLDNEQFF.

This clonotype was counted only a few times. The genes are TRBV25-1 and TRBJ1-3, with 7 bases lining up with TRBD1. Germline V lookup: CDR1 MGHDK, CDR2 SYGVNS. The CDR3 extends over 14 amino acids. The V gene end was trimmed by 3 bases and the J gene end by 2 bases; junction bases not matched to a gene: 1. CDR3: CASSETGPGNTIYF. The CDR3 coding sequence is TGTGCCAGCAGTGAGACAGGGCCTGGAAACACCATATATTTT.

The chain is built from TRBV30 and TRBJ1-5; D perhaps matches TRBD1 (5 bases). The CDR3 length is 15 residues. Looked up from germline, CDR1 is GTSNPN and CDR2 is SVGIG (reference sequence). Trimming removed 3 bases at V and 6 bases at J, with 18 bases between. CDR3 DNA sequence: TGTGCCTGGAGCCCAATGTCGGCCGGGGGTCAGCCCCAGCATTTT. Amino acid sequence: CAWSPMSAGGQPQHF.

The V gene is TRBV7-9, the J gene TRBJ2-4; the D gene is possibly TRBD2 (5 bases). The length of the CDR3 is 14 residues. V lost 1 base and J 8 bases, leaving 12 bases between the germline ends. Germline V gives CDR1 SEHNR, CDR2 FQNEAQ (reference sequence). The CDR3, as DNA: TGTGCCAGCAGCTTAGATCTGAGGGCGGACATTCAGTACTTC. Residues: CASSLDLRADIQYF.

This clonotype was recorded only once. The CDR3 DNA sequence: TGCGCCAGCAGCCAAGATTGGCGGGCAGGGGAGGGCGGCTACACCTTC. Encoded protein: CASSQDWRAGEGGYTF. The chain recombines TRBV4-1 with TRBJ1-2, with D possibly TRBD1 on 6 matching bases. Trimming removed 0 bases at V and 8 bases at J, with 19 bases between. The CDR3 extends over 16 amino acids. Germline V CDR1 and CDR2: MGHRA, YSYEKL.

V usage is TRBV28 and J usage is TRBJ1-4; the match to TRBD1 covers 7 bases. V was clipped by 3 bases and J by 3 bases; unmatched bases: 7. This CDR3 region has 16 residues. CDR1 is MDHEN, CDR2 SYDVKM, per germline. CDR3 protein: CASSFRTGVANEKLFF. In DNA, the CDR3 is TGTGCCAGCAGTTTCCGAACAGGGGTAGCTAATGAAAAACTGTTTTTT. Full variable domain (outside the CDR3, taken from reference TRBV28 and TRBJ1-4): DVKVTQSSRYLVKRTGEKVFLECVQDMDHENMFWYRQDPGLGLRLIYFSYDVKMKEKGDIPEGYSVSREKKERFSLILESASTNQTSMYLCASSFRTGVANEKLFFGSGTQLSVL.

This chain uses TRBV10-2 with TRBJ2-5; D gene uncertain. The CDR3 is made up of 14 amino acids. CDR1 and CDR2 from the germline V gene are WSHSY and SAAADI. V was pared by 0 bases and J by 5 bases, with 10 bases between. CDR3 bases: TGCGCCAGCAGTGAGTCGGTATTTATGGAGACCCAGTACTTC. Encoded protein: CASSESVFMETQYF.

The CDR3 nucleotides read TGTGCCAGCAAGGGAGCGGCCCTCACAGATACGCAGTATTTT. Encoded protein: CASKGAALTDTQYF. This chain connects TRBV28 to TRBJ2-3; D is possibly TRBD2 (5 bases). The CDR3 consists of 14 residues. Trimming shortened V by 7 bases and J by 2 bases, and 13 bases separated the two germline ends. Germline V gives CDR1 MDHEN, CDR2 SYDVKM.

J is TRBJ2-3 and V is TRBV27; D is possibly TRBD1 or TRBD2 (5 bases each). Trimming removed 7 bases at V and 4 bases at J, with 15 bases between. The CDR3 is 14 amino acids. Germline-derived CDR1 and CDR2 are MNHEY and SMNVEV (reference sequence). The CDR3 region is CASKSTRGADTQYF. The CDR3 nucleotides are TGTGCCAGCAAGTCCACTAGGGGAGCAGATACGCAGTATTTT.

This chain uses TRBV4-1 with TRBJ1-2; D remains unclear. CDR1 MGHRA and CDR2 YSYEKL come from the germline V gene. This CDR3 comprises 17 residues. Deletions cut 1 base from V and 0 bases from J, with 15 bases between. The CDR3 sequence: CASSQVNPPRPNYGYTF. The CDR3 region has the DNA TGCGCCAGCAGCCAAGTTAACCCCCCGAGGCCTAACTATGGCTACACCTTC.

The DNA for the CDR3 is TGTGCCAGCAGTTTTGGGACAGGTGGCGAGCAGTACTTC. This codes for CASSFGTGGEQYF. The genes are TRBV27 and TRBJ2-7, with 8 bases matching TRBD1. From germline, CDR1 is MNHEY and CDR2 SMNVEV (reference sequence). Germline trimming cut 3 bases from V and 6 bases from J; bases unmatched to any gene: 4. The CDR3 has 13 residues.

There are a few counts of this clonotype. The CDR3 sequence: CASSLTRDFYEQYF. In DNA, the CDR3 is TGCGCCAGCAGCCTAACAAGGGATTTCTACGAGCAGTACTTC. The gene calls are TRBV4-1 and TRBJ2-7; no definite D call. V gave up 4 bases and J gave up 3 bases, with 13 bases separating them. Germline-derived CDR1 and CDR2 are MGHRA and YSYEKL. This CDR3 has 14 residues.

The chain uses TRBV6-1 and TRBJ2-7, with 10 positions matching TRBD2. This CDR3 contains 13 residues. The junction had 10 bases not matched to a gene; V was cut back by 11 bases and J by 6 bases. Per germline, CDR1 MNHNS and CDR2 SASEGT. The chain's CDR3 is CAYNPSGSSEQYF. For the CDR3, the DNA is TGTGCCTATAATCCTAGCGGGAGCTCCGAGCAGTACTTC.

The rearrangement joins TRBV20-1 to TRBJ2-4; D unclear. This CDR3 region has 15 residues. Germline V gene data show CDR1 as DFQATT and CDR2 as SNEGSKA (reference sequence). V was shortened by 3 bases and J by 0 bases, with 12 bases between the two germline ends. The DNA of the CDR3 is TGCAGTGCTAGTGTCGTAACCTTAGCCAAAAACATTCAGTACTTC. Translating gives CSASVVTLAKNIQYF.

This clonotype was seen only once. V gene TRBV4-1 combines with J gene TRBJ1-6; D ambiguous. The CDR3 covers 14 residues. Germline loops: CDR1 MGHRA, CDR2 YSYEKL. Trimming pared 0 bases from V and 8 bases from J, leaving 8 bases between. The CDR3 sequence: CASSQEGLDSPLHF. The CDR3 nucleotides read TGCGCCAGCAGCCAAGAGGGGTTAGATTCACCCCTCCACTTT.

V and J are TRBV7-8 and TRBJ1-2; unclear D gene. Between the trimmed V and J ends, which lost 2 bases and 2 bases, there was a span of 9 bases. This CDR3 has 14 residues. Germline values: CDR1 SGHVS, CDR2 FQNEAQ. CDR3 in DNA: TGTGCCAGCAGCTTATCCGTTGGGAACTATGGCTACACCTTC. Translated, it gives CASSLSVGNYGYTF.

The chain has TRBV20-1 and TRBJ2-2, with D perhaps being TRBD1 or TRBD2 (5 bases each). There are 16 residues in the CDR3. Deletions cut 0 bases from V and 0 bases from J, with 11 bases between. Germline V gene sequence: CDR1 DFQATT, CDR2 SNEGSKA (reference sequence). The CDR3 reads CSARDSGRTNTGELFF. The CDR3 DNA reads TGCAGTGCTAGAGATTCGGGGCGAACGAACACCGGGGAGCTGTTTTTT.

CDR3 in amino acids: CASSSRGGWEQFF. The DNA of the CDR3 is TGTGCCAGCAGTTCTAGGGGCGGATGGGAGCAGTTCTTC. The chain is built from TRBV27 and TRBJ2-1; perhaps TRBD1 as D (5 bases). V lost 4 bases and J lost 10, with 14 bases in between. Germline CDR1 reads MNHEY; CDR2 reads SMNVEV (reference sequence). The length of the CDR3 is 13 residues.